The next 27 T cell receptor beta chains were all read from a single sample in a study of blood T cell repertoires in COVID-19. Libraries were prepared by immunoSEQ multiplex PCR; TCRdb keeps only in-frame clonotypes and omits some of them. The table lists about 29,000 clones, more than 80% of them singletons, with about 3.2% in the top ten. Specimen: peripheral blood. The receptors stem from a human donor in a cohort sampled during active COVID-19.

This rearrangement joins TRBV19 to TRBJ1-1; TRBD1 agrees at 7 bases. The CDR3 extends over 16 amino acids. Germline CDR1 LNHDA, CDR2 SQIVND (reference sequence). V gave up 4 bases and J gave up 1 base; unmatched junction bases: 9. The CDR3 reads CASSRRQGSPNTEAFF. The CDR3 DNA follows: TGTGCCAGTAGTAGAAGACAGGGCTCACCGAACACTGAAGCTTTCTTT.

This chain links TRBV19 with TRBJ2-3; the D gene is possibly TRBD2 (7 bases). The V and J ends lost 6 bases and 0 bases respectively, with 22 bases between them. The CDR3 is 18 residues long. Germline-derived CDR1 and CDR2 are LNHDA and SQIVND (reference sequence). The CDR3 loop reads CASSALAGAPPSTDTQYF. The CDR3 DNA is TGTGCCAGTAGCGCACTGGCGGGGGCCCCCCCTAGCACAGATACGCAGTATTTT.

This clone turned up a few times. V and J are TRBV19 and TRBJ2-7, with TRBD1 as a possible D gene (6 bases). Germline V lookup: CDR1 LNHDA, CDR2 SQIVND (reference sequence). The CDR3 sequence is 15 residues long. V was pared by 5 bases and J by 2 bases, with 16 bases between. Here the CDR3 reads CASSVLGQGTYEQYF. The CDR3, as DNA: TGTGCCAGTAGTGTGCTGGGGCAGGGGACCTACGAGCAGTACTTC.

This clone was found once. The V call is TRBV6-5, the J call TRBJ1-2, with a possible D match to TRBD1 (6 bases). Trimming cost V 6 bases and J 4 bases, with 18 bases left between them. CDR3 length equals 15 residues. The germline CDR1 and CDR2 sequences are MNHEY and SVGAGI. Here the CDR3 reads CASSNLPTGPYGYTF. As DNA, the CDR3 is TGTGCCAGCAGCAACCTCCCGACAGGCCCCTATGGCTACACCTTC.

This chain connects TRBV2 to TRBJ1-4, with 8 bases lining up with TRBD1. The length of the CDR3 is 14 residues. CDR1 and CDR2 (germline): SNHLY, FYNNEI. The junction had 6 bases not matched to a gene; V was cut back by 6 bases and J by 6 bases. The CDR3 sequence is CASRDRVGDEKLFF. The CDR3, as DNA: TGTGCCAGCAGGGACAGGGTTGGCGATGAAAAACTGTTTTTT.

The genes are TRBV9 and TRBJ2-2; 10 bases fit TRBD1. CDR1 and CDR2 from the germline V gene are SGDLS and YYNGEE. CDR3 size: 16 residues. Trimming cost V 0 bases and J 3 bases; bases outside gene matches: 2. The CDR3 protein is CASSVAGQGDTGELFF. In DNA form, the CDR3 reads TGTGCCAGCAGCGTAGCAGGACAGGGGGACACCGGGGAGCTGTTTTTT. The complete variable domain, with remaining parts taken from reference TRBV9 and TRBJ2-2, reads DSGVTQTPKHLITATGQRVTLRCSPRSGDLSVYWYQQSLDQGLQFLIQYYNGEERAKGNILERFSAQQFPDLHSELNLSSLELGDSALYFCASSVAGQGDTGELFFGEGSRLTVL.

The CDR3 is CASSLAPTGTAYEQYF. CDR3 in DNA: TGTGCCAGCAGCTTGGCTCCTACCGGGACAGCCTACGAGCAGTACTTC. The chain combines TRBV5-6 with TRBJ2-7; 7 nucleotides agree with TRBD1. This CDR3 has 16 amino acids. Germline lookup yields CDR1 SGHDT and CDR2 YYEEEE. V was clipped by 0 bases and J by 2 bases; unmatched bases: 8.

This clone was counted a single time. This chain joins TRBV3-1 (or the pseudogene TRBV3-2) and TRBJ2-3, with D perhaps TRBD2 (6 bases). Germline V gives CDR1 LGHDT, CDR2 YNNKEL (reference sequence). V shed 5 bases and J shed 4 bases, with 28 bases lying between them. The CDR3 extends over 19 amino acids. The CDR3 bases are TGTGCCAGCAGCGATCGAACCACCGGGACTTACTTGGCTGCAGATACGCAGTATTTT. Its translation: CASSDRTTGTYLAADTQYF.

This chain joins TRBV9 and TRBJ2-1; maybe TRBD2 (7 bases). Germline CDR1 SGDLS, CDR2 YYNGEE. V was shortened by 0 bases and J by 8 bases, with 15 bases between the two germline ends. This CDR3 region has 15 residues. The CDR3 spells CASSVVGGALHEQFF. CDR3 sequence (DNA): TGTGCCAGCAGCGTAGTTGGGGGGGCCTTGCATGAGCAGTTCTTC.

This chain connects TRBV5-5 to TRBJ2-7; possibly TRBD2 for D (6 bases). The CDR3 spans 13 residues. V lost 1 base to trimming and J lost 3 bases, with 8 bases between them. CDR1 and CDR2 (germline): SGHKS, YYEKEE (reference sequence). CDR3 in amino acids: CASSLQEGYEQYF. The DNA for the CDR3 is TGTGCCAGCAGCTTGCAGGAGGGCTACGAGCAGTACTTC.

The rearrangement links TRBV11-2 to TRBJ1-4, with 12 bases identical to TRBD1. The CDR3 covers 15 residues. V shed 5 bases and J 8 bases; nucleotides not matched to a gene: 6. Looked up from germline, CDR1 is SGHAT and CDR2 is FQNNGV. CDR3 in amino acids: CASSLGGTGGEKLFF. The DNA of the CDR3 is TGTGCCAGCAGCCTAGGGGGGACAGGGGGCGAAAAACTGTTTTTT.

This rearrangement joins TRBV18 to TRBJ1-1; TRBD1 agrees at 7 bases. Germline V gene lookup returns CDR1 KGHSH and CDR2 LQKENI. This CDR3 is 14 amino acids long. With V trimmed by 3 bases and J by 4 bases, 5 bases remained unmatched. CDR3 region: CASSPRQGSTEAFF. The CDR3 nucleotides are TGTGCCAGCTCACCCCGACAGGGAAGCACTGAAGCTTTCTTT. The whole variable domain, filled in from reference TRBV18 and TRBJ1-1, reads NAGVMQNPRHLVRRRGQEARLRCSPMKGHSHVYWYRQLPEEGLKFMVYLQKENIIDESGMPKERFSAEFPKEGPSILRIQQVVRGDSAAYFCASSPRQGSTEAFFGQGTRLTVV.

DNA of the CDR3: TGTGCCAGCTCACCAAACGGACAGGGGAGCCCCTACGAGCAGTACTTC. This sequence encodes CASSPNGQGSPYEQYF. The chain carries TRBV18 and TRBJ2-7; 9 nucleotides line up with TRBD1. Trimming removed 2 bases from V and 2 bases from J; junction bases left unmatched: 7. The CDR3 totals 16 residues. Per germline, CDR1 KGHSH and CDR2 LQKENI.

The chain is built from TRBV27 and TRBJ2-1; 9 bases fit TRBD2. The V gene end was trimmed by 3 bases and the J gene end by 10 bases; junction bases not matched to a gene: 19. This CDR3 comprises 18 residues. The germline V gene encodes CDR1 MNHEY and CDR2 SMNVEV (reference sequence). Here the CDR3 reads CASSFNPLGGRGGWEQFF. In DNA form, the CDR3 reads TGTGCCAGCAGTTTCAACCCCCTTGGGGGGCGGGGGGGCTGGGAGCAGTTCTTC.

The chain uses TRBV24-1 and TRBJ1-2; D is perhaps TRBD1 (5 bases). Germline CDR1 and CDR2: KGHDR and SFDVKD. V was cut by 6 bases and J by 3 bases, with 10 bases left in between. The CDR3 is 13 residues long. DNA of the CDR3: TGTGCCACCAGTACCAGGGATCACTATGGCTACACCTTC. Translating it yields CATSTRDHYGYTF.

This chain connects TRBV3-1 (or the pseudogene TRBV3-2) to TRBJ2-5; D gene ambiguous. The CDR3 length is 11 residues. Trimming left V 1 base short and J 7 bases short, with 4 bases between. Germline assignment: CDR1 LGHDT and CDR2 YNNKEL (reference sequence). CDR3 sequence reads: CASSQARTQYF. CDR3 coding DNA: TGTGCCAGCAGCCAAGCGAGGACCCAGTACTTC.

The chain uses TRBV24-1 and TRBJ2-3; 16 nucleotides line up with TRBD2. The CDR3 runs 17 residues. Germline assignment: CDR1 KGHDR and CDR2 SFDVKD. V was pared by 4 bases and J by 5 bases, with 5 bases of the junction left unmatched. CDR3 in DNA: TGTGCCACCAGTGAGGGGACTAGCGGGGGGGCCCTAGATACGCAGTATTTT. Protein: CATSEGTSGGALDTQYF.

The CDR3 sequence: CASSPEPGQGSSGYTF. The CDR3 bases are TGCGCCAGCAGCCCGGAGCCGGGACAGGGGTCCAGCGGCTACACCTTC. The rearrangement uses TRBV5-1 and TRBJ1-2; 10 bases fit TRBD1. V lost 4 bases to trimming and J lost 8 bases; unmatched junction nucleotides: 14. This CDR3 has 16 amino acids. Germline loops: CDR1 SGHRS, CDR2 YFSETQ.

The V call is TRBV3-1 (or the pseudogene TRBV3-2), the J call TRBJ1-3, with D unresolved. Germline assignment: CDR1 LGHDT and CDR2 YNNKEL (reference sequence). CDR3 length equals 15 residues. Trimming stripped 1 base from V and 0 bases from J, with 7 bases between. The CDR3 protein is CASSQALLSGNTIYF. The CDR3 nucleotides read TGTGCCAGCAGCCAAGCATTACTCTCTGGAAACACCATATATTTT.

This chain uses TRBV18 with TRBJ2-1, with 7 bases fitting TRBD2. CDR1 KGHSH and CDR2 LQKENI come from the germline V gene. Unmatched junction bases numbered 6, after V lost 4 bases and J lost 0 bases. The CDR3 has 16 residues. The CDR3 sequence: CASSLPGGSSYNEQFF. CDR3 coding DNA: TGTGCCAGCTCACTACCCGGGGGGAGCTCCTACAATGAGCAGTTCTTC.

The V call is TRBV5-1, the J call TRBJ2-1, with D possibly matching TRBD2 (5 bases). This CDR3 is 15 amino acids long. The V end lost 4 bases, the J end lost 1 base, and 12 bases lay between the germline ends. From germline, CDR1 is SGHRS and CDR2 YFSETQ. The CDR3 coding sequence is TGCGCCAGCAGCCAGGTGGCGGGTTCCTACAATGAGCAGTTCTTC. Protein sequence: CASSQVAGSYNEQFF.

This sequence joins TRBV7-6 and TRBJ2-7, with 7 bases matching TRBD2. The length of the CDR3 is 17 residues. Trimming at V came to 6 bases and at J to 0 bases, leaving 14 bases not matched to a gene. From germline, CDR1 is SGHVS and CDR2 FNYEAQ. CDR3 protein: CASRDVNQGGSSYEQYF. Here the CDR3 DNA reads TGTGCCAGCAGGGACGTTAATCAGGGCGGGAGCTCCTACGAGCAGTACTTC.

This chain connects TRBV7-9 to TRBJ1-4; 8 bases line up with TRBD1. V lost 5 bases to trimming and J lost 4 bases; unmatched junction nucleotides: 6. Per germline, CDR1 SEHNR and CDR2 FQNEAQ (reference sequence). The CDR3 runs 15 residues. This CDR3 is CASSPGQGNNEKLFF. The CDR3 bases are TGTGCCAGCAGCCCCGGACAGGGCAATAATGAAAAACTGTTTTTT.

CDR3 in amino acids: CASRTQEGTEAFF. CDR3 DNA sequence: TGCGCCAGCAGGACCCAGGAAGGCACTGAAGCTTTCTTT. The chain recombines TRBV5-1 with TRBJ1-1, with D unclear. The CDR3 has 13 amino acids. V lost 5 bases, J lost 4 bases, and 12 bases lay in between. Germline values: CDR1 SGHRS, CDR2 YFSETQ.

The CDR3 loop is CASSLAPRTDTQYF. The CDR3 DNA follows: TGTGCCAGCAGCTTAGCTCCACGCACAGATACGCAGTATTTT. The chain employs TRBV5-6 and TRBJ2-3, with D uncertain. V shed 2 bases and J shed 1 base, with 8 bases lying between them. This CDR3 has 14 amino acids. CDR1 SGHDT and CDR2 YYEEEE come from the germline V gene. Full variable domain (remainder filled in from reference TRBV5-6 and TRBJ2-3): DAGVTQSPTHLIKTRGQQVTLRCSPKSGHDTVSWYQQALGQGPQFIFQYYEEEERQRGNFPDRFSGHQFPNYSSELNVNALLLGDSALYLCASSLAPRTDTQYFGPGTRLTVL.

This chain links TRBV6-2 or TRBV6-3 with TRBJ2-1, with 9 positions matching TRBD1. The V segment lost 0 bases and the J segment 4 bases; nucleotides outside the gene matches: 7. The germline V gene has CDR1 MNHEY and CDR2 SVGEGT. CDR3 length: 17 residues. The CDR3 is CASSYSPGTGIYNEQFF. CDR3 in DNA: TGTGCCAGCAGTTACTCTCCCGGGACAGGGATTTACAATGAGCAGTTCTTC.

For the CDR3, the DNA is TGTGCCAGCAGCCCAGGGACACGGGAGTTCTTC. Translation gives CASSPGTREFF. J is TRBJ2-1 and V is TRBV5-6; tentatively, D is TRBD1 (6 bases). The germline CDR1 and CDR2 sequences are SGHDT and YYEEEE. This CDR3 has 11 amino acids. V was cut by 4 bases and J by 14 bases, with 13 bases left in between.